Each of the 32 T cell receptor beta chains below was sequenced from the same sample in a study of blood T cell repertoires in COVID-19. Profiling relied on immunoSEQ multiplex PCR, and the TCRdb table lists in-frame clones only, not all of them. This table has about 70,000 clones, roughly four fifths appearing once. Source material: peripheral blood. These receptors originate from a woman aged 80 or over with active or convalescent COVID-19.

The sample holds a few counts of this clone. CDR3 nucleotide sequence: TGCGCCAGCAGCCAAAGGTCAGACAACGAAGAGACCCAGTACTTC. It codes for CASSQRSDNEETQYF. The gene calls are TRBV4-3 and TRBJ2-5, with D uncertain. CDR3 length: 15 residues. The germline V gene encodes CDR1 LGHNA and CDR2 YSLEER. The ends were cut back, 2 bases at V and 3 bases at J, with 13 bases in the middle.

This chain links TRBV5-6 with TRBJ2-7; 9 bases match TRBD1. Per the germline V gene, CDR1 is SGHDT and CDR2 is YYEEEE. V was clipped by 4 bases and J by 2 bases; unmatched bases: 10. The CDR3 has 16 residues. This CDR3 reads CASSLRTGTGPYEQYF. The CDR3 DNA reads TGTGCCAGCAGCCTTCGAACCGGGACAGGGCCCTACGAGCAGTACTTC.

V is TRBV7-2 and J is TRBJ1-1; the match to TRBD1 covers 7 bases. Germline V lookup: CDR1 SGHTA, CDR2 FQGNSA. Trimming at V came to 7 bases and at J to 4 bases, leaving 9 bases not matched to a gene. This CDR3 contains 14 residues. The CDR3 sequence is CASTADPGGTEAFF. In DNA form, the CDR3 reads TGTGCCAGCACCGCTGACCCAGGGGGCACTGAAGCTTTCTTT.

This clone was observed a single time. The V and J genes are TRBV11-3 and TRBJ2-2; D possibly corresponds to TRBD2 (5 bases). V dropped 5 bases and J dropped 7 bases, with 17 bases sitting between them. Germline CDR1 and CDR2: SGHNT and YENEEA. The CDR3 runs to 15 residues. The CDR3 DNA reads as TGTGCCAGCAGCCGGACGGTTGAGGGCGGCGGGGAGCTGTTTTTT. It codes for CASSRTVEGGGELFF.

This chain connects TRBV28 to TRBJ1-2; D remains unclear. The V gene's germline CDR1 is MDHEN and CDR2 SYDVKM. V shed 4 bases and J shed 1 base, with 16 bases lying between them. This CDR3 region has 16 residues. In nucleotides, the CDR3 is TGTGCCAGCAGTTCCCCAGTTAGAGACTATAACTATGGCTACACCTTC. It translates to CASSSPVRDYNYGYTF.

J is TRBJ1-1 and V is TRBV12-3 or TRBV12-4; tentative D call: TRBD1 (5 bases). There are 12 residues in the CDR3. The V gene lost 3 bases and the J gene lost 6 bases, with 8 bases spanning the gap. The CDR3 DNA sequence: TGTGCCAGCAGTTTCTGGGGCTCTGAAGCTTTCTTT. Residues: CASSFWGSEAFF.

This clone has a handful of counts. This chain uses TRBV18 with TRBJ1-3; D not certain. Germline CDR1 reads KGHSH; CDR2 reads LQKENI. V lost 5 bases and J 5 bases, leaving 19 bases between the germline ends. The CDR3 length is 16 residues. The CDR3 loop is CASSTEGRFLRNTIYF. CDR3 nucleotide sequence: TGTGCCAGCTCAACCGAGGGCAGGTTCTTGAGAAACACCATATATTTT.

The chain combines TRBV30 with TRBJ2-4; maybe TRBD2 (5 bases). The CDR3 is made up of 14 amino acids. V gave up 7 bases and J gave up 6 bases, with 19 bases separating them. Germline V gene lookup returns CDR1 GTSNPN and CDR2 SVGIG (reference sequence). CDR3 coding DNA: TGTGCCTCCTCGACCGGGGTGAAGGGAAACATTCAGTACTTC. Its translation: CASSTGVKGNIQYF.

Only a few counts were recorded for this clone. The chain combines TRBV6-5 with TRBJ2-7, with TRBD1 matching 11 bases. The CDR3 is made up of 14 amino acids. Germline trimming cut 5 bases from V and 5 bases from J; bases unmatched to any gene: 5. From germline, CDR1 is MNHEY and CDR2 SVGAGI. The CDR3 coding sequence is TGTGCCAGCAGTCGGGACAGGGGGTTCAACGAGCAGTACTTC. Residues: CASSRDRGFNEQYF.

This chain links TRBV7-2 with TRBJ2-5; 11 bases agree with TRBD2. V trimming: 1 base; J trimming: 4 bases; junction bases outside the gene matches: 5. Per germline, CDR1 SGHTA and CDR2 FQGNSA. The length of the CDR3 is 16 residues. The CDR3 bases are TGTGCCAGCAGCTTAGATTCTAGCGGGGGGAGAGAGACCCAGTACTTC. Translated, it gives CASSLDSSGGRETQYF.

The V gene is TRBV4-1, the J gene TRBJ2-7; 14 bases map to TRBD2. J gave up 5 bases and V 5 bases, and 5 bases lay outside the gene matches. Germline CDR1 is MGHRA and CDR2 is YSYEKL. The CDR3 runs to 15 residues. CDR3 sequence: CASSAGGLAGDEQYF. In DNA, the CDR3 is TGCGCCAGCAGCGCGGGGGGACTAGCGGGGGACGAGCAGTACTTC.

The chain joins TRBV6-5 to TRBJ2-3, with TRBD1 matching 7 bases. From germline, CDR1 is MNHEY and CDR2 SVGAGI. The CDR3 contains 15 residues. After removal of 10 bases from V and 5 bases from J, the junction contained 15 bases not matched to a gene. CDR3 residues: CAIQNPDREGDTQYF. The CDR3 region has the DNA TGTGCCATCCAAAACCCCGACAGGGAAGGAGATACGCAGTATTTT.

V usage is TRBV5-6 and J usage is TRBJ2-1, with D possibly being TRBD2 (6 bases). Per the germline V gene, CDR1 is SGHDT and CDR2 is YYEEEE. Trimming shortened V by 0 bases and J by 12 bases, and 10 bases separated the two germline ends. This CDR3 contains 12 residues. The chain's CDR3 is CASSLGSAGQFF. The CDR3 DNA reads TGTGCCAGCAGCTTGGGTTCAGCGGGGCAGTTCTTC.

Note on this clone: Other DNA sequences in the same sample also yield this CDR3. The chain recombines TRBV2 with TRBJ2-5; D gene ambiguous. This CDR3 region has 11 residues. With 4 bases removed from V and 3 bases from J, the gap between germline ends came to 3 bases. From germline, CDR1 is SNHLY and CDR2 FYNNEI. The CDR3 protein is CASSAEETQYF. CDR3 in DNA: TGTGCCAGCAGTGCGGAAGAGACCCAGTACTTC.

This chain uses TRBV6-5 with TRBJ1-5, with D perhaps TRBD1 (6 bases). The V and J ends lost 4 bases and 0 bases respectively, with 13 bases between them. This CDR3 is 16 amino acids long. CDR1 MNHEY and CDR2 SVGAGI come from the germline V gene. The CDR3, as DNA: TGTGCCAGCAGTTTAACAGGGTCCTTTAGCAATCAGCCCCAGCATTTT. Translation gives CASSLTGSFSNQPQHF.

The chain recombines TRBV27 with TRBJ2-3, with 9 bases that match TRBD2. CDR1 is MNHEY, CDR2 SMNVEV, per germline (reference sequence). Losses at the gene ends were 8 bases for V and 9 bases for J; bases not matched to a gene: 21. The CDR3 consists of 17 residues. CDR3 coding DNA: TGTGCCAGCCGACTCGGCTCGGCGGGGGGGCCGAGGTGGACGCAGTATTTT. Amino acid sequence: CASRLGSAGGPRWTQYF.

CDR3 coding DNA: TGTGCCAGCACCCGGGACAGGGGTTCGTACGAGCAGTACTTC. As protein: CASTRDRGSYEQYF. The V call is TRBV7-2, the J call TRBJ2-7, with TRBD1 matching 10 bases. The CDR3 consists of 14 residues. The trim removed 7 bases at V and 4 bases at J, leaving 7 bases unmatched. Germline V lookup: CDR1 SGHTA, CDR2 FQGNSA. The full variable domain, in which reference TRBV7-2 and TRBJ2-7 provide the parts outside the CDR3, is GAGVSQSPSNKVTEKGKDVELRCDPISGHTALYWYRQSLGQGLEFLIYFQGNSAPDKSGLPSDRFSAERTGGSVSTLTIQRTQQEDSAVYLCASTRDRGSYEQYFGPGTRLTVT.

This clone was seen ten or more times. An end of the junction does not agree with germline; a read error may underlie this. This chain uses TRBV30 with TRBJ1-4; no definite D call. This CDR3 has 12 residues. Germline CDR1 GTSNPN, CDR2 SVGIG (reference sequence). CDR3: CAWSINREILFF. The CDR3, as DNA: TGTGCCTGGAGTATCAACCGGGAAATACTGTTTTTT.

This chain joins TRBV3-1 (or the pseudogene TRBV3-2) and TRBJ2-1; D call uncertain. CDR1 is LGHDT and CDR2 is YNNKEL in the germline V gene (reference sequence). The CDR3 has 13 amino acids. Trimming pared 0 bases from V and 12 bases from J, leaving 12 bases between. CDR3 region: CASSQDVPSRQFF. The DNA for the CDR3 is TGTGCCAGCAGCCAAGATGTACCGTCGCGGCAGTTCTTC.

The J gene is TRBJ1-5, the V gene TRBV5-6; 8 nucleotides line up with TRBD1. The V and J ends lost 2 bases and 5 bases, in that order; junction bases with no gene match: 6. Germline-derived CDR1 and CDR2 are SGHDT and YYEEEE. This CDR3 region has 15 residues. For the CDR3, the DNA is TGTGCCAGCAGCTTTCAGGGGGCTGGAGATCAGCCCCAGCATTTT. As protein: CASSFQGAGDQPQHF. The full variable domain, completed using reference TRBV5-6 and TRBJ1-5, is DAGVTQSPTHLIKTRGQQVTLRCSPKSGHDTVSWYQQALGQGPQFIFQYYEEEERQRGNFPDRFSGHQFPNYSSELNVNALLLGDSALYLCASSFQGAGDQPQHFGDGTRLSIL.

The V call is TRBV2, the J call TRBJ1-2, with D perhaps matching TRBD1 (5 bases). V was shortened by 2 bases and J by 7 bases, with 14 bases between the two germline ends. The CDR3 consists of 14 residues. In germline, CDR1 is SNHLY, CDR2 FYNNEI. The CDR3 sequence is CASSEFLEGVGYTF. The CDR3 region has the DNA TGTGCCAGCAGTGAATTCTTGGAAGGGGTTGGCTACACCTTC. The variable domain in full, with the rest retrieved from reference TRBV2 and TRBJ1-2, is EPEVTQTPSHQVTQMGQEVILRCVPISNHLYFYWYRQILGQKVEFLVSFYNNEISEKSEIFDDQFSVERPDGSNFTLKIRSTKLEDSAMYFCASSEFLEGVGYTFGSGTRLTVV.

This clone was observed a handful of times. J is TRBJ2-7 and V is TRBV7-6, with D uncertain. V was trimmed by 5 bases and J by 6 bases, leaving 14 bases between them. CDR3 length: 13 amino acids. CDR1 SGHVS and CDR2 FNYEAQ come from the germline V gene. The CDR3 loop reads CASSLTLLSEQYF. CDR3 in DNA: TGTGCCAGCAGCCTAACTCTTCTGAGCGAGCAGTACTTC.

This sequence joins TRBV6-2 or TRBV6-3 and TRBJ1-2; D remains ambiguous. V was pared by 0 bases and J by 2 bases, with 13 bases between. Germline CDR1 reads MNHEY; CDR2 reads SVGEGT. The length of the CDR3 is 16 residues. CDR3 protein: CASSYSNQIVNYGYTF. CDR3 DNA: TGTGCCAGCAGTTACTCGAATCAGATCGTAAACTATGGCTACACCTTC.

The chain combines TRBV5-4 with TRBJ2-5, with TRBD2 as a possible D gene (6 bases). Germline V gene data show CDR1 as SGHNT and CDR2 as YYREEE (reference sequence). Trimming stripped 0 bases from V and 1 base from J, with 10 bases between. The CDR3 covers 15 residues. Here the CDR3 reads CASSLGGDFQETQYF. The CDR3 bases are TGTGCCAGCAGCTTGGGGGGGGATTTCCAAGAGACCCAGTACTTC.

The chain has TRBV7-6 and TRBJ2-7; possible D gene TRBD2, 6 bases. The V gene lost 1 base and the J gene lost 6 bases, with 19 bases spanning the gap. Germline V gene sequence: CDR1 SGHVS, CDR2 FNYEAQ. CDR3 length equals 16 residues. Here the CDR3 DNA reads TGTGCCAGCAGCTTAGGGGCGGGGATTTCCCCTGGCGAGCAGTACTTC. This codes for CASSLGAGISPGEQYF.

This clone was detected only once. The genes are TRBV28 and TRBJ2-2, with a possible D match to TRBD1 (5 bases). Trimming removed 5 bases from V and 3 bases from J, with 13 bases in between. CDR1 MDHEN and CDR2 SYDVKM come from the germline V gene. This CDR3 spans 15 amino acids. DNA for the CDR3: TGTGCCAGCAGTGTTCTAGGGGTCGACACCGGGGAGCTGTTTTTT. Translated, it gives CASSVLGVDTGELFF.

The chain uses TRBV18 and TRBJ1-2; the match to TRBD1 covers 8 bases. The germline V gene encodes CDR1 KGHSH and CDR2 LQKENI. V gave up 4 bases and J gave up 4 bases; unmatched junction bases: 11. This CDR3 contains 16 residues. The CDR3 region is CASSRDSRGRSYGYTF. The CDR3 DNA follows: TGTGCCAGCTCACGGGACAGCAGGGGGCGCAGCTATGGCTACACCTTC.

The V call is TRBV5-1, the J call TRBJ1-2; TRBD1 matches 10 bases. Germline V gene sequence: CDR1 SGHRS, CDR2 YFSETQ. The CDR3 is 15 amino acids. Trimming removed 4 bases from V and 8 bases from J; junction bases left unmatched: 11. The CDR3 here is CASSGDRGLSKGYTF. As DNA, the CDR3 is TGCGCCAGCAGCGGCGACAGGGGGCTTTCTAAGGGCTACACCTTC.

The rearrangement joins TRBV5-6 to TRBJ2-1; a possible D gene is TRBD1 (6 bases). Trimming removed 5 bases from V and 4 bases from J, with 16 bases in between. Germline CDR1 reads SGHDT; CDR2 reads YYEEEE. The CDR3 covers 15 residues. CDR3 in DNA: TGTGCCAGCAGACGCAGGGGAAACGGATACAATGAGCAGTTCTTC. Translating it yields CASRRRGNGYNEQFF.

The genes are TRBV3-1 (or the pseudogene TRBV3-2) and TRBJ2-1; 7 nucleotides align to TRBD1. The germline V gene has CDR1 LGHDT and CDR2 YNNKEL (reference sequence). V trimming: 4 bases; J trimming: 10 bases; junction bases outside the gene matches: 13. The CDR3 length is 15 residues. CDR3 in amino acids: CASSPDRDSPREQFF. The CDR3 DNA reads TGTGCCAGCAGCCCGGACCGGGACAGCCCGAGGGAGCAGTTCTTC.

The chain links TRBV27 to TRBJ1-2; D call uncertain. Trimming removed 2 bases at V and 5 bases at J, with 15 bases between. There are 15 residues in the CDR3. Per the germline V gene, CDR1 is MNHEY and CDR2 is SMNVEV (reference sequence). In DNA, the CDR3 is TGTGCCAGCAGTTTAAATTCCCTAGGCTCGTATGGCTACACCTTC. It codes for CASSLNSLGSYGYTF.

In this sample, this clone turned up a few times. This chain links TRBV4-1 with TRBJ1-3; D remains ambiguous. Germline assignment: CDR1 MGHRA and CDR2 YSYEKL. With 1 base removed from V and 0 bases from J, the gap between germline ends came to 10 bases. The CDR3 extends over 16 amino acids. For the CDR3, the DNA is TGCGCCAGCAGCCAAGCCTTATCCCGCTCTGGAAACACCATATATTTT. This gives the protein CASSQALSRSGNTIYF.